The 32 T cell receptor beta chains in this list originate from one sample, sequenced in a study of beta chain features in type 1 diabetes. Every bit of the isolated RNA underwent reverse transcription, so sequencing read expressed TCRB transcripts. Sequencing used immunoSEQ multiplex PCR; TCRdb keeps in-frame clones, though not all of them. The sample holds some 150,000 clones, around 10% seen once. The sequenced sample was central memory CD4+ T cells from blood. All receptors come from a man younger than 35 in good health.

This clone was counted a few times. The rearrangement joins TRBV18 to TRBJ1-1, with D unresolved. Trimming stripped 3 bases from V and 7 bases from J, with 15 bases between. CDR3 size: 14 residues. The germline gives CDR1 KGHSH, CDR2 LQKENI. The CDR3 protein is CASSPRPEEGEAFF. In DNA, the CDR3 is TGTGCCAGCTCACCTCGTCCAGAGGAGGGTGAAGCTTTCTTT.

This clone showed up just a few times. The J gene is TRBJ2-7, the V gene TRBV13, with TRBD1 identical over 9 bases. Germline CDR1 is PRHDT and CDR2 is FYEKMQ (reference sequence). The CDR3 consists of 14 residues. V lost 5 bases and J lost 3; bases outside the gene matches: 5. The CDR3 DNA reads as TGTGCCAGCAGCCTGGGACAGGGTGTCTACGAGCAGTACTTC. This codes for CASSLGQGVYEQYF.

This clone has more than one count but fewer than ten. The chain uses TRBV7-2 and TRBJ2-1, with 8 nucleotides matching TRBD2. The germline V gene has CDR1 SGHTA and CDR2 FQGNSA. V lost 5 bases to trimming and J lost 8 bases; unmatched junction nucleotides: 8. The CDR3 totals 14 residues. Here the CDR3 reads CASSPIRLAYEQFF. CDR3 sequence (DNA): TGTGCCAGCAGCCCTATCAGACTAGCGTATGAGCAGTTCTTC.

The table lists this clone with a few counts. The same CDR3 is also encoded by other DNA sequences in this sample. The chain recombines TRBV5-1 with TRBJ2-1; D could derive from TRBD1 or TRBD2 (5 bases each). The germline V gene encodes CDR1 SGHRS and CDR2 YFSETQ. The length of the CDR3 is 13 residues. V lost 4 bases and J lost 3, with 8 bases in between. The CDR3 DNA reads as TGCGCCAGCAGCAATGGGGGCTACAATGAGCAGTTCTTC. Protein product: CASSNGGYNEQFF.

V gene TRBV7-8 combines with J gene TRBJ2-7, with a tentative D call TRBD2 (5 bases). V shed 2 bases and J shed 0 bases, with 14 bases lying between them. The CDR3 is 16 residues long. The germline gives CDR1 SGHVS, CDR2 FQNEAQ. CDR3 DNA: TGTGCCAGCAGCTTACTCGCATTGGGGAGCTCCTACGAGCAGTACTTC. The encoded protein is CASSLLALGSSYEQYF.

This clone was seen a handful of times. The chain couples TRBV4-2 to TRBJ2-7; TRBD1 might be the D (5 bases). Looked up from germline, CDR1 is LGHNA and CDR2 is YNFKEQ. This CDR3 is 16 amino acids long. V shed 0 bases and J shed 9 bases, with 21 bases lying between them. The CDR3: CASSQDDSRVLSRQYF. DNA of the CDR3: TGTGCCAGCAGCCAAGATGATAGCAGGGTCCTATCGCGGCAGTACTTC.

The chain couples TRBV7-9 to TRBJ2-1, with 9 positions matching TRBD2. The J segment lost 4 bases and the V segment lost 2 bases, leaving 3 bases of the junction unmatched. CDR3 size: 15 residues. Germline CDR1 is SEHNR and CDR2 is FQNEAQ (reference sequence). The CDR3 sequence: CASSLSAGGYNEQFF. The CDR3 DNA follows: TGTGCCAGCAGCTTAAGTGCGGGAGGGTACAATGAGCAGTTCTTC. The full variable domain, with the rest looked up from reference TRBV7-9 and TRBJ2-1, is DTGVSQNPRHKITKRGQNVTFRCDPISEHNRLYWYRQTLGQGPEFLTYFQNEAQLEKSRLLSDRFSAERPKGSFSTLEIQRTEQGDSAMYLCASSLSAGGYNEQFFGPGTRLTVL.

This clone turned up a few times. V usage is TRBV11-2 and J usage is TRBJ2-1; 7 nucleotides line up with TRBD2. The CDR3 has 15 residues. Germline loops: CDR1 SGHAT, CDR2 FQNNGV. Unmatched junction bases numbered 6, after V lost 5 bases and J lost 2 bases. CDR3 residues: CASSHSGTTYNEQFF. The CDR3, as DNA: TGTGCCAGCAGCCATTCCGGGACTACCTACAATGAGCAGTTCTTC.

This clone was seen only a few times. The chain recombines TRBV20-1 with TRBJ1-2; D not resolved. The CDR3 runs to 11 residues. V dropped 6 bases and J dropped 0 bases, with 5 bases sitting between them. Germline loops: CDR1 DFQATT, CDR2 SNEGSKA (reference sequence). The CDR3 here is CSAPANYGYTF. The CDR3 DNA sequence: TGCAGTGCCCCGGCTAACTATGGCTACACCTTC.

The CDR3 loop reads CASTRGQIYADTQYF. As DNA, the CDR3 is TGTGCCAGCACTCGAGGACAGATCTACGCAGATACGCAGTATTTT. This chain uses TRBV11-2 with TRBJ2-3; weak D call: TRBD1 (6 bases). Per the germline V gene, CDR1 is SGHAT and CDR2 is FQNNGV. Trimming cost V 7 bases and J 4 bases, with 18 bases left between them. This CDR3 is 15 amino acids long.

This clone occurred a few times. This chain uses TRBV6-5 with TRBJ2-1, with D perhaps assigned TRBD1 or TRBD2 (6 bases each). V gave up 2 bases and J gave up 8 bases, with 19 bases separating them. The CDR3 has 16 residues. Germline lookup yields CDR1 MNHEY and CDR2 SVGAGI. The CDR3 DNA follows: TGTGCCAGCAGTTACGGTGGAACAGGGTGGGGGGATGAGCAGTTCTTC. It codes for CASSYGGTGWGDEQFF.

In its sample, this clone was seen a few times. The chain uses TRBV4-1 and TRBJ2-7; the D gene is possibly TRBD1 (6 bases). Germline V CDR1 and CDR2: MGHRA, YSYEKL. The ends were cut back, 1 base at V and 1 base at J, with 14 bases in the middle. CDR3 length equals 16 residues. The CDR3 sequence is CASSQGPQGLSYEQYF. The CDR3 bases are TGCGCCAGCAGCCAAGGGCCGCAGGGGCTATCCTACGAGCAGTACTTC.

As regards this clone: Other DNA sequences within the sample encode an identical CDR3. This chain links TRBV18 with TRBJ1-1; no clear D. CDR3 length: 12 amino acids. Germline values: CDR1 KGHSH, CDR2 LQKENI. V was trimmed by 3 bases and J by 4 bases, leaving 6 bases between them. The CDR3 spells CASSPLSTEAFF. DNA of the CDR3: TGTGCCAGCTCACCCCTGAGCACTGAAGCTTTCTTT.

In this sample, this clone turned up many times. The rearrangement links TRBV2 to TRBJ2-3; D remains ambiguous. The V and J ends lost 8 bases and 2 bases respectively, with 14 bases between them. CDR1 SNHLY and CDR2 FYNNEI come from the germline V gene. CDR3 length equals 14 residues. This chain's CDR3 is CASGVARNTDTQYF. In DNA, the CDR3 is TGTGCCAGCGGAGTGGCTAGGAACACAGATACGCAGTATTTT.

This clone was seen a few times. The chain joins TRBV11-2 to TRBJ2-7; 8 positions match TRBD1. CDR3 length: 14 amino acids. CDR1 is SGHAT and CDR2 is FQNNGV in the germline V gene. After removal of 5 bases from V and 2 bases from J, the junction contained 5 bases not matched to a gene. The CDR3 bases are TGTGCCAGCAGCCGACAGGGGCGAACCTACGAGCAGTACTTC. This codes for CASSRQGRTYEQYF.

The chain carries TRBV19 and TRBJ1-1; D not certain. The CDR3 loop spans 12 amino acids. The ends were cut back, 2 bases at V and 6 bases at J, with 7 bases in the middle. Germline-derived CDR1 and CDR2 are LNHDA and SQIVND (reference sequence). The CDR3 loop is CASSIRSAEAFF. The CDR3 DNA reads as TGTGCCAGTAGTATAAGGAGCGCTGAAGCTTTCTTT.

The gene calls are TRBV30 and TRBJ2-3, with 7 bases fitting TRBD1. The V and J ends lost 5 bases and 0 bases, in that order; junction bases with no gene match: 2. The CDR3 consists of 13 residues. The V gene's germline CDR1 is GTSNPN and CDR2 SVGIG (reference sequence). As DNA, the CDR3 is TGTGCCTGGGCGACAGGGAGCACAGATACGCAGTATTTT. It yields the protein CAWATGSTDTQYF. The full variable domain, rest sourced from reference TRBV30 and TRBJ2-3, is SQTIHQWPATLVQPVGSPLSLECTVEGTSNPNLYWYRQAAGRGLQLLFYSVGIGQISSEVPQNLSASRPQDRQFILSSKKLLLSDSGFYLCAWATGSTDTQYFGPGTRLTVL.

The sample holds a few counts of this clone. The CDR3 protein is CASRRSGVTGELFF. The CDR3 DNA follows: TGTGCCAGCAGACGAAGCGGAGTGACCGGGGAGCTGTTTTTT. The V and J genes are TRBV7-9 and TRBJ2-2; D might be TRBD2 (5 bases). Germline V gives CDR1 SEHNR, CDR2 FQNEAQ (reference sequence). The length of the CDR3 is 14 residues. Trimming cost V 6 bases and J 5 bases, with 13 bases left between them.

The chain couples TRBV2 to TRBJ2-1; 7 bases are a match to TRBD2. This CDR3 has 16 amino acids. In germline, CDR1 is SNHLY, CDR2 FYNNEI. The trim removed 2 bases at V and 4 bases at J, leaving 8 bases unmatched. The CDR3 protein is CASSEQGGTSYNEQFF. For the CDR3, the DNA is TGTGCCAGCAGTGAACAGGGAGGGACCTCTTACAATGAGCAGTTCTTC.

The chain links TRBV9 to TRBJ2-5; 7 bases match TRBD1. V lost 3 bases to trimming and J lost 3 bases; unmatched junction nucleotides: 8. The germline V gene has CDR1 SGDLS and CDR2 YYNGEE. CDR3 size: 15 residues. DNA of the CDR3: TGTGCCAGCAGCGAGACGGGGACAGTGAAAGAGACCCAGTACTTC. Amino acids: CASSETGTVKETQYF.

The chain combines TRBV7-2 with TRBJ1-1; maybe TRBD1 (6 bases). The CDR3 covers 14 residues. With 5 bases removed from V and 6 bases from J, the gap between germline ends came to 16 bases. Germline V gene data show CDR1 as SGHTA and CDR2 as FQGNSA. The CDR3 coding sequence is TGTGCCAGCAGCCTACTAAGGGGGATGTCTGAAGCTTTCTTT. Amino acid sequence: CASSLLRGMSEAFF.

The CDR3 DNA reads as TGTGCCAGCAGCTTAGTTTCTAGCGGATCAGATACGCAGTATTTT. Translation gives CASSLVSSGSDTQYF. The rearrangement joins TRBV13 to TRBJ2-3, with 7 bases lining up with TRBD2. The V gene end was trimmed by 1 base and the J gene end by 4 bases; junction bases not matched to a gene: 5. This CDR3 comprises 15 residues. Germline V CDR1 and CDR2: PRHDT, FYEKMQ (reference sequence). The full variable domain, its missing parts supplied by reference TRBV13 and TRBJ2-3, is AAGVIQSPRHLIKEKRETATLKCYPIPRHDTVYWYQQGPGQDPQFLISFYEKMQSDKGSIPDRFSAQQFSDYHSELNMSSLELGDSALYFCASSLVSSGSDTQYFGPGTRLTVL.

This clone was counted many times. The chain recombines TRBV2 with TRBJ2-6, with D maybe TRBD2 (5 bases). CDR1 and CDR2 from the germline V gene are SNHLY and FYNNEI. Trimming removed 11 bases at V and 0 bases at J, with 8 bases between. The CDR3 sequence is 13 residues long. Here the CDR3 DNA reads TGTGCCGGACGGGGCTCTGGGGCCAACGTCCTGACTTTC. Translated: CAGRGSGANVLTF.

This clone has a handful of counts. The genes are TRBV6-6 and TRBJ2-7, with 7 nucleotides matching TRBD1. V dropped 5 bases and J dropped 1; count of bases not matched to a gene: 5. This CDR3 contains 14 residues. Germline V gene sequence: CDR1 MNHNY, CDR2 SVGAGI (reference sequence). CDR3 protein: CASSARQGSYEQYF. The DNA for the CDR3 is TGTGCCAGCAGTGCCCGACAGGGATCCTACGAGCAGTACTTC.

The chain employs TRBV2 and TRBJ2-2, with 9 bases identical to TRBD2. This CDR3 contains 15 residues. Germline lookup yields CDR1 SNHLY and CDR2 FYNNEI. With 6 bases clipped from V and 2 bases from J, the junction kept 4 bases outside the gene matches. The CDR3 DNA reads as TGTGCCAGCAGGTCAGCGGGGGGTAACACCGGGGAGCTGTTTTTT. The encoded protein is CASRSAGGNTGELFF.

The CDR3 sequence is CASSWRTTNYEQYF. CDR3 nucleotides: TGTGCCAGCAGCTGGCGGACAACTAACTACGAGCAGTACTTC. This sequence joins TRBV7-2 and TRBJ2-7; the D gene is possibly TRBD1 (5 bases). Germline V gene lookup returns CDR1 SGHTA and CDR2 FQGNSA. The CDR3 is made up of 14 amino acids. The germline V and J ends were trimmed by 4 bases and 3 bases, with 13 bases remaining between them.

In this sample, this clone turned up a few times. The V gene is TRBV4-1, the J gene TRBJ1-1, with a tentative D call TRBD1 (5 bases). The CDR3 contains 12 residues. V lost 2 bases and J 8 bases, leaving 9 bases between the germline ends. The germline CDR1 and CDR2 sequences are MGHRA and YSYEKL. The CDR3 is CASSQNQGEAFF. In DNA, the CDR3 is TGCGCCAGCAGCCAAAATCAGGGCGAAGCTTTCTTT.

This CDR3 reads CASSGVGQGTGELFF. CDR3 sequence (DNA): TGTGCCAGCAGCGGAGTGGGACAGGGGACCGGGGAGCTGTTTTTT. The chain is built from TRBV11-2 and TRBJ2-2; TRBD1 agrees at 10 bases. The CDR3 length is 15 residues. The V segment lost 5 bases and the J segment 5 bases; nucleotides outside the gene matches: 5. The germline gives CDR1 SGHAT, CDR2 FQNNGV.

A few counts support this clone. J is TRBJ2-7 and V is TRBV6-1, with 7 bases matching TRBD2. This CDR3 comprises 17 residues. Germline V lookup: CDR1 MNHNS, CDR2 SASEGT. V lost 0 bases and J lost 1; bases outside the gene matches: 9. The CDR3 nucleotides read TGTGCCAGCAGTGAAGCGCCGGTAGGGACTACGTCCTACGAGCAGTACTTC. This sequence encodes CASSEAPVGTTSYEQYF.

This clone was picked up many times. The chain employs TRBV7-2 and TRBJ2-3; weak D call: TRBD2 (7 bases). The CDR3 sequence is 16 residues long. Germline V gene data show CDR1 as SGHTA and CDR2 as FQGNSA. V was clipped by 5 bases and J by 2 bases, with 17 bases between them. The DNA for the CDR3 is TGTGCCAGCAGCAAAAAGACGGGGGGCGTCACAGATACGCAGTATTTT. It codes for CASSKKTGGVTDTQYF.

CDR3 sequence reads: CASNGIWDTQYF. CDR3 coding DNA: TGTGCCAGCAACGGGATCTGGGATACGCAGTATTTT. The J gene is TRBJ2-3, the V gene TRBV28, with a possible D match to TRBD2 (5 bases). The germline gives CDR1 MDHEN, CDR2 SYDVKM. V dropped 7 bases and J dropped 6 bases, with 11 bases sitting between them. The CDR3 is 12 amino acids.

A word on this clone: Distinct nucleotide sequences in the sample also encode this CDR3. The chain combines TRBV7-2 with TRBJ2-1; 8 bases align to TRBD1. The CDR3 runs 16 residues. Germline V CDR1 and CDR2: SGHTA, FQGNSA. After removal of 5 bases from V and 0 bases from J, the junction contained 6 bases not matched to a gene. The CDR3: CASSLRTGSSYNEQFF. The CDR3 DNA reads TGTGCCAGCAGCCTAAGGACAGGGAGCTCCTACAATGAGCAGTTCTTC.